Following are 19 T cell receptor beta chains from one sample sequenced in a study of cytomegalovirus exposure and HLA in healthy donors. The PCR had 60 Vbeta and 13 Jbeta primers. Sequenced by immunoSEQ multiplex PCR; TCRdb stores in-frame clones only, minus some. This sample has around 140,000 clones, with approximately 77% found just once. Sequenced input: PBMCs. Receptors were obtained from a woman in her thirties or forties in good health and CMV-seronegative.

The rearrangement links TRBV19 to TRBJ2-7, with 9 bases lining up with TRBD1. Germline lookup yields CDR1 LNHDA and CDR2 SQIVND (reference sequence). Losses at the gene ends were 0 bases for V and 3 bases for J; bases not matched to a gene: 6. This CDR3 is 16 amino acids long. As DNA, the CDR3 is TGTGCCAGTAGTATAGAGAGGACAGGGGTTGGCTACGAGCAGTACTTC. Translation gives CASSIERTGVGYEQYF.

V usage is TRBV6-1 and J usage is TRBJ1-2, with D possibly TRBD1 on 6 matching bases. The V end lost 2 bases, the J end lost 3 bases, and 10 bases lay between the germline ends. Germline CDR1 and CDR2: MNHNS and SASEGT. There are 14 residues in the CDR3. The CDR3 region has the DNA TGTGCCAGCAGTGAATGGGGGCTTGACTATGGCTACACCTTC. It is translated as CASSEWGLDYGYTF.

The chain links TRBV7-7 to TRBJ2-7; TRBD1 matches at 9 bases. J lost 0 bases, V lost 4 bases, and 1 base had no gene match. The CDR3 totals 14 residues. Germline lookup yields CDR1 SSHAT and CDR2 FNYEAQ (reference sequence). CDR3 in DNA: TGTGCCAGCAGCTCGGGACAGGGCTCCTACGAGCAGTACTTC. This encodes CASSSGQGSYEQYF. The full variable domain, rest sourced from reference TRBV7-7 and TRBJ2-7, is GAGVSQSPRYKVTKRGQDVTLRCDPISSHATLYWYQQALGQGPEFLTYFNYEAQPDKSGLPSDRFSAERPEGSISTLTIQRTEQRDSAMYRCASSSGQGSYEQYFGPGTRLTVT.

The chain employs TRBV15 and TRBJ1-2, with TRBD1 identical over 7 bases. This CDR3 region has 13 residues. The junction had 4 bases not matched to a gene; V was cut back by 5 bases and J by 4 bases. Germline lookup yields CDR1 LNHNV and CDR2 YYDKDF (reference sequence). The CDR3 DNA sequence: TGTGCCACCAGCGGGCGACAGGGCTATGGCTACACCTTC. Protein sequence: CATSGRQGYGYTF.

V and J are TRBV18 and TRBJ1-3; no firm D call. Trimming left V 3 bases short and J 0 bases short, with 12 bases between. CDR1 and CDR2 from the germline V gene are KGHSH and LQKENI. CDR3 length equals 16 residues. This chain's CDR3 is CASSPVDSFSGNTIYF. Written as DNA, the CDR3 is TGTGCCAGCTCACCGGTTGACTCTTTCTCTGGAAACACCATATATTTT. The whole variable domain, remainder taken from reference TRBV18 and TRBJ1-3, is NAGVMQNPRHLVRRRGQEARLRCSPMKGHSHVYWYRQLPEEGLKFMVYLQKENIIDESGMPKERFSAEFPKEGPSILRIQQVVRGDSAAYFCASSPVDSFSGNTIYFGEGSWLTVV.

V and J are TRBV6-1 and TRBJ1-5; a possible D gene is TRBD1 (5 bases). This CDR3 comprises 16 residues. Germline V gene sequence: CDR1 MNHNS, CDR2 SASEGT. V lost 1 base and J 2 bases, leaving 12 bases between the germline ends. The CDR3 DNA follows: TGTGCCAGCAGTGAAGTGGGGGGAGGTGGCAATCAGCCCCAGCATTTT. Translated, it gives CASSEVGGGGNQPQHF.

The V gene is TRBV25-1, the J gene TRBJ1-1; 7 nucleotides align to TRBD1. Germline loops: CDR1 MGHDK, CDR2 SYGVNS. The CDR3 has 13 residues. The V segment lost 7 bases and the J segment 2 bases; nucleotides outside the gene matches: 4. The CDR3 sequence: CASTWDSNTEAFF. The CDR3 nucleotides are TGTGCCAGCACCTGGGACAGCAACACTGAAGCTTTCTTT.

CDR3 amino acids: CASSWVAWDSRSNQPQHF. DNA of the CDR3: TGTGCCAGCAGCTGGGTAGCATGGGACAGTAGGAGCAATCAGCCCCAGCATTTT. This rearrangement joins TRBV5-5 to TRBJ1-5, with 7 bases lining up with TRBD1. J lost 1 base, V lost 3 bases, and 13 bases had no gene match. Per the germline V gene, CDR1 is SGHKS and CDR2 is YYEKEE (reference sequence). The CDR3 sequence is 18 residues long.

This clone showed up just a few times. The chain recombines TRBV5-4 with TRBJ2-7; 9 nucleotides match TRBD1. V lost 4 bases, J lost 6 bases, and 8 bases stayed unmatched. Germline CDR1 and CDR2: SGHNT and YYREEE (reference sequence). The CDR3 runs to 14 residues. The CDR3 sequence: CASSQDRGSGEQYF. CDR3 nucleotides: TGTGCCAGCAGCCAGGACAGGGGAAGCGGCGAGCAGTACTTC.

The chain is built from TRBV5-1 and TRBJ1-1; 9 bases line up with TRBD1. This CDR3 has 16 amino acids. After removal of 4 bases from V and 1 base from J, the junction contained 8 bases not matched to a gene. Germline CDR1 and CDR2: SGHRS and YFSETQ. DNA of the CDR3: TGCGCCAGCAGCGACCGGGACAGGGAAGGGAACACTGAAGCTTTCTTT. This gives the protein CASSDRDREGNTEAFF.

The V call is TRBV2, the J call TRBJ2-5, with a tentative D call TRBD1 (6 bases). Deletions cut 6 bases from V and 5 bases from J, with 13 bases between. The CDR3 loop spans 13 amino acids. Germline CDR1 reads SNHLY; CDR2 reads FYNNEI. DNA of the CDR3: TGTGCCAGCAGCGTAACAGGGTGGGAGACCCAGTACTTC. Translated, it gives CASSVTGWETQYF.

The genes are TRBV7-6 and TRBJ1-1; D might be TRBD1 (5 bases). V was clipped by 8 bases and J by 3 bases, with 13 bases between them. Per the germline V gene, CDR1 is SGHVS and CDR2 is FNYEAQ. The CDR3 consists of 13 residues. In DNA form, the CDR3 reads TGTGCCAGCGGGGCAGAGCAGTACACTGAAGCTTTCTTT. Amino acids: CASGAEQYTEAFF.

V usage is TRBV5-6 and J usage is TRBJ1-5; possibly TRBD1 for D (5 bases). Looked up from germline, CDR1 is SGHDT and CDR2 is YYEEEE. The CDR3 runs 15 residues. Trimming removed 6 bases from V and 0 bases from J, with 13 bases in between. CDR3 nucleotides: TGTGCCAGCAACCGGCGGGACGTTAGCAATCAGCCCCAGCATTTT. It translates to CASNRRDVSNQPQHF.

The V and J genes are TRBV2 and TRBJ1-2, with 8 bases aligning to TRBD1. Per the germline V gene, CDR1 is SNHLY and CDR2 is FYNNEI. V was pared by 6 bases and J by 8 bases, with 8 bases of the junction left unmatched. The CDR3 totals 13 residues. This CDR3 is CASSSQGAKGYTF. CDR3 DNA sequence: TGTGCCAGCAGCTCCCAGGGGGCAAAGGGCTACACCTTC. Full variable domain (rest looked up from reference TRBV2 and TRBJ1-2): EPEVTQTPSHQVTQMGQEVILRCVPISNHLYFYWYRQILGQKVEFLVSFYNNEISEKSEIFDDQFSVERPDGSNFTLKIRSTKLEDSAMYFCASSSQGAKGYTFGSGTRLTVV.

V is TRBV28 and J is TRBJ1-2; 10 bases line up with TRBD1. Trimming cost V 6 bases and J 1 base; bases outside gene matches: 8. The germline gives CDR1 MDHEN, CDR2 SYDVKM. This CDR3 is 16 amino acids long. For the CDR3, the DNA is TGTGCCAGCAGACGCGGGGACAGGGGCGATAACTATGGCTACACCTTC. Its protein is CASRRGDRGDNYGYTF.

CDR3 in amino acids: CASSWDPGGGELFF. CDR3 coding DNA: TGTGCCAGCAGTTGGGACCCAGGGGGCGGGGAGCTGTTTTTT. The chain uses TRBV2 and TRBJ2-2; 7 bases align to TRBD1. This CDR3 is 14 amino acids long. Germline-derived CDR1 and CDR2 are SNHLY and FYNNEI. J was trimmed by 7 bases and V by 5 bases; bases with no gene match: 7.

The chain combines TRBV10-3 with TRBJ1-2; weak D call: TRBD1 (6 bases). The CDR3 spans 13 residues. Trimming removed 2 bases at V and 2 bases at J, with 6 bases between. Germline V gene data show CDR1 as ENHRY and CDR2 as SYGVKD. CDR3 sequence: CAISETGNYGYTF. In DNA form, the CDR3 reads TGTGCCATCAGTGAGACAGGGAACTATGGCTACACCTTC.

The chain combines TRBV4-2 with TRBJ2-7; tentative D call: TRBD1 (5 bases). The CDR3 runs 14 residues. Germline CDR1 is LGHNA and CDR2 is YNFKEQ. The ends were cut back, 2 bases at V and 7 bases at J, with 15 bases in the middle. The CDR3 protein is CASSQSRVAGEQYF. CDR3 coding DNA: TGTGCCAGCAGCCAATCCAGGGTAGCAGGTGAGCAGTACTTC.

The V call is TRBV19, the J call TRBJ1-1; 9 nucleotides agree with TRBD1. The germline V gene has CDR1 LNHDA and CDR2 SQIVND (reference sequence). V lost 1 base to trimming and J lost 4 bases; unmatched junction nucleotides: 7. The CDR3 is 16 residues long. The CDR3 sequence is CASSIVQGQGTTEAFF. The DNA for the CDR3 is TGTGCCAGTAGTATAGTTCAGGGACAGGGAACCACTGAAGCTTTCTTT. Complete variable domain (other parts from reference TRBV19 and TRBJ1-1): DGGITQSPKYLFRKEGQNVTLSCEQNLNHDAMYWYRQDPGQGLRLIYYSQIVNDFQKGDIAEGYSVSREKKESFPLTVTSAQKNPTAFYLCASSIVQGQGTTEAFFGQGTRLTVV.